The present T cell receptor (beta chain) was sequenced within a study of identifying expanded T cells in peripheral blood (dated 2019 in TCRdb). Study-level background: Technical replicates were generated by sequencing separate aliquots of the same genomic DNA pool, and four replicates were compared pairwise.

No immune events such as infections were documented for the healthy donors during the collection period. Blood repertoires from healthy donors were used as a training cohort for calibrating time-dependent variance in a beta-binomial model of differential abundance of T-cell clones. The training cohort comprised 10 healthy donors, 3 female and 7 male. An age range of about 29 to 65 years, with an average of around 42 years, was recorded for the donors. Whole blood from each healthy donor was obtained from a commercial supplier and was collected at three time points around two weeks apart. For immunosequencing, genomic DNA was extracted from whole blood that had not been sorted. Results and caveats for the whole study, not just this receptor: Across all healthy-donor time intervals, the beta-binomial model significantly lowered both the number of clones called differentially abundant and the false-positive rate. Between technical replicates the binomial model flagged approximately 1.2 differentially abundant clones, whereas over about two weeks the binomial model flagged about 16.4 and over about four weeks around 19. For all healthy donors, the variance in clone template counts between two-week samples rose significantly as total template count increased. It was expected by the authors that biological variance in healthy repertoires might increase further over much longer intervals, such as months to years.

TCRbeta CDR3 regions were profiled by bias-controlled multiplex PCR amplification of genomic DNA with the immunoSEQ Assay. Concerning the study's data processing: To quantify the absolute abundance of each unique TCRbeta CDR3 region, the sequences were collapsed and filtered. Two models were used to test differential abundance: a binomial model (Fisher-equivalent) and a beta-binomial model that adds time-dependent variance fitted from healthy donors. Clones with fewer than 5 combined templates were removed, and a clone was called differentially abundant if the clone's Benjamini-Hochberg FDR was below 0.01. In the beta-binomial model, variance was expressed as a function of the total template count across the two samples, in the form v = (b*log(k)+a)^2. TCRdb's version of the immuneACCESS table is confined to in-frame rearrangements and falls short of the full clone set. An unresolved V gene accounts for under half of the shortfall where checked; the remainder is of unknown origin. V, J and clone size are taken as reported in that table, and D and trimming were inferred from the DNA itself. The table for this sample lists around 50,000 clones; around nine tenths of them were counted only once. Of the sample, about 3.8% falls within the top ten clones.

To note about this clone: What antigen it recognizes has not been identified. Base qualities were left out, and no much larger clone turns up one base away.

From cysteine to phenylalanine, the CDR3 is 12 amino acids long. The entry retains the CDR3 DNA only, 36 bases that are in frame from base 1. V is pared back by 5 bases and J by 5 bases, with 10 bases lying between the germline termini. In the germline V gene (reference sequence), CDR1 corresponds to SEHNR and CDR2 to FQNEAQ. Recombination joined TRBV7-9 with TRBJ2-7, with the D gene not clear enough to name. The source material was blood. This clonotype originated in a person between 18 and 69 years old in good health. The DNA sequence reads TGTGCCAGCAGCAGCCCGTCCAACGAGCAGTACTTC. This encodes CASSSPSNEQYF.